Each of the 18 T cell receptor beta chains below was sequenced from the same sample in a study of cytomegalovirus exposure and HLA in healthy donors. PCR used 60 Vbeta primers and 13 Jbeta primers. Sequenced by immunoSEQ multiplex PCR; TCRdb stores in-frame clones only, minus some. The sample lists about 45,000 clones, approximately 78% occurring once. Sequenced input: PBMCs. All receptors come from a woman aged 25-40 years in good health and CMV-seronegative.

The chain carries TRBV28 and TRBJ2-5; 12 bases align to TRBD2. This CDR3 is built from 15 residues. Germline CDR1 is MDHEN and CDR2 is SYDVKM. Trimming removed 4 bases from V and 5 bases from J; junction bases left unmatched: 5. CDR3: CASSSPSGGAETQYF. CDR3 bases: TGTGCCAGCAGTTCCCCTAGCGGGGGGGCGGAGACCCAGTACTTC.

Remarks on this clone: Its ends do not fully match the called genes, so a read error is possible. V usage is TRBV5-1 and J usage is TRBJ2-7; 7 bases agree with TRBD1. Per germline, CDR1 SGHRS and CDR2 YFSETQ. This CDR3 is built from 13 residues. The CDR3 DNA follows: TGCACCAGCAGCTTGGGGACAGCTGGAGAGCAGTACTTC. Amino acids: CTSSLGTAGEQYF.

The J gene is TRBJ1-5, the V gene TRBV30; D is unresolved. In germline, CDR1 is GTSNPN, CDR2 SVGIG (reference sequence). CDR3 size: 13 residues. V was cut by 2 bases and J by 4 bases, with 9 bases left in between. CDR3 residues: CAWSLSWNQPQHF. The CDR3 coding sequence is TGTGCCTGGAGTTTGAGTTGGAATCAGCCCCAGCATTTT.

The chain is built from TRBV6-5 and TRBJ2-3; 8 bases map to TRBD2. Trimming at V came to 5 bases and at J to 5 bases, leaving 6 bases not matched to a gene. Germline values: CDR1 MNHEY, CDR2 SVGAGI. The CDR3 is 14 residues long. The CDR3 here is CASSPPGGRDTQYF. The CDR3 DNA sequence: TGTGCCAGCAGTCCCCCGGGGGGGCGAGATACGCAGTATTTT.

V and J are TRBV16 and TRBJ2-1; 12 nucleotides align to TRBD2. The CDR3 runs 15 residues. The trim removed 2 bases at V and 7 bases at J, leaving 3 bases unmatched. The V gene's germline CDR1 is KGHSY and CDR2 FQNENV. The CDR3 region is CASSQPTSGRNEQFF. The DNA for the CDR3 is TGTGCCAGCAGCCAACCTACTAGCGGGAGGAATGAGCAGTTCTTC.

The V gene is TRBV6-5, the J gene TRBJ2-1; 9 bases match TRBD1. CDR1 and CDR2 (germline): MNHEY, SVGAGI. CDR3 length equals 15 residues. Trimming removed 6 bases from V and 9 bases from J; junction bases left unmatched: 12. In nucleotides, the CDR3 is TGTGCCAGCAGCTCCCCCGGGACAGGGATGCCTGAGCAGTTCTTC. This sequence encodes CASSSPGTGMPEQFF.

V is TRBV5-4 and J is TRBJ2-5; 8 nucleotides match TRBD2. This CDR3 region has 15 residues. The V and J ends lost 4 bases and 5 bases, in that order; junction bases with no gene match: 10. CDR1 is SGHNT, CDR2 YYREEE, per germline (reference sequence). The chain's CDR3 is CASSLSGTSVETQYF. In DNA form, the CDR3 reads TGTGCCAGCAGCCTTAGCGGGACCTCTGTGGAGACCCAGTACTTC.

The chain combines TRBV14 with TRBJ2-7; a possible D gene is TRBD1 (5 bases). Germline lookup yields CDR1 SGHDN and CDR2 FVKESK. The CDR3 has 15 amino acids. The V gene lost 0 bases and the J gene lost 6 bases, with 15 bases spanning the gap. The CDR3 protein is CASSQDHVRGSEQYF. In DNA, the CDR3 is TGTGCCAGCAGCCAAGATCATGTAAGGGGTAGCGAGCAGTACTTC.

This clone appeared once. V gene TRBV6-5 combines with J gene TRBJ2-1, with 11 bases fitting TRBD2. Germline V lookup: CDR1 MNHEY, CDR2 SVGAGI. The CDR3 consists of 15 residues. Trimming cost V 5 bases and J 7 bases; bases outside gene matches: 7. CDR3 nucleotide sequence: TGTGCCAGCAGTCATACTAGCGGGAGCGGAAATGAGCAGTTCTTC. This encodes CASSHTSGSGNEQFF.

CDR3 DNA: TGTGCCAGCAGCAAAGCCCTAGTATTGGGACAGGGCGGTACGCAGTATTTT. Translation: CASSKALVLGQGGTQYF. The chain has TRBV21-1 and TRBJ2-3; no check of the table's D call, TRBD1, against the DNA was made. TRBV21-1 is given as a pseudogene. The CDR3 runs 17 residues.

V and J are TRBV5-1 and TRBJ1-5; 7 bases match TRBD1. The J segment lost 8 bases and the V segment lost 2 bases, leaving 4 bases of the junction unmatched. Germline V CDR1 and CDR2: SGHRS, YFSETQ. The CDR3 is 13 residues long. The DNA of the CDR3 is TGCGCCAGCAGCTTACAGGGGACGGAGCCCCAGCATTTT. This encodes CASSLQGTEPQHF.

The J gene is TRBJ2-5, the V gene TRBV2, with D hard to call. Trimming pared 0 bases from V and 5 bases from J, leaving 4 bases between. The CDR3 loop spans 12 amino acids. The germline V gene has CDR1 SNHLY and CDR2 FYNNEI. The CDR3 protein is CASSEARETQYF. DNA of the CDR3: TGTGCCAGCAGTGAAGCGAGGGAGACCCAGTACTTC.

V usage is TRBV6-5 and J usage is TRBJ2-2, with D possibly being TRBD2 (5 bases). Per the germline V gene, CDR1 is MNHEY and CDR2 is SVGAGI. The CDR3 loop spans 15 amino acids. V was trimmed by 6 bases and J by 5 bases, leaving 16 bases between them. CDR3 region: CASRKKGVGTGELFF. CDR3 sequence (DNA): TGTGCCAGCAGGAAAAAGGGAGTTGGGACCGGGGAGCTGTTTTTT.

The chain recombines TRBV29-1 with TRBJ1-1; no definite D call. V lost 7 bases and J lost 0, with 6 bases in between. CDR1 is SQVTM and CDR2 is ANQGSEA in the germline V gene. The CDR3 spans 11 residues. The CDR3 loop is CSAQLNTEAFF. In DNA, the CDR3 is TGCAGCGCCCAATTGAACACTGAAGCTTTCTTT.

The rearrangement joins TRBV7-9 to TRBJ2-3; the match to TRBD1 covers 8 bases. The CDR3 contains 15 residues. V was pared by 3 bases and J by 0 bases, with 2 bases of the junction left unmatched. The germline V gene encodes CDR1 SEHNR and CDR2 FQNEAQ (reference sequence). The CDR3 loop reads CASSLWDRSTDTQYF. The CDR3 nucleotides read TGTGCCAGCAGCTTGTGGGACAGGAGCACAGATACGCAGTATTTT.

The chain employs TRBV5-1 and TRBJ1-3, with D possibly matching TRBD1 (5 bases). The CDR3 runs 12 residues. Looked up from germline, CDR1 is SGHRS and CDR2 is YFSETQ. The V and J ends lost 8 bases and 1 base respectively, with 7 bases between them. Written as DNA, the CDR3 is TGCGCCAGTGGGGGGTCTGGAAACACCATATATTTT. This encodes CASGGSGNTIYF.

The rearrangement joins TRBV2 to TRBJ2-5; D ambiguous. CDR3 length equals 11 residues. Germline V gene lookup returns CDR1 SNHLY and CDR2 FYNNEI. The V end lost 6 bases, the J end lost 3 bases, and 5 bases lay between the germline ends. This chain's CDR3 is CASRIKETQYF. CDR3 DNA sequence: TGTGCCAGCAGAATAAAAGAGACCCAGTACTTC.

The chain carries TRBV29-1 and TRBJ2-5; perhaps TRBD1 as D (5 bases). This CDR3 region has 14 residues. Looked up from germline, CDR1 is SQVTM and CDR2 is ANQGSEA. Trimming shortened V by 4 bases and J by 5 bases, and 17 bases separated the two germline ends. This CDR3 is CSVAGVTGRETQYF. CDR3 DNA: TGCAGCGTTGCAGGCGTCACAGGACGGGAGACCCAGTACTTC.